The T cell receptor beta chain under discussion was sequenced for a study of cytomegalovirus exposure and HLA in healthy donors. Looking at the study overall: Among the approximately 400 genotyped donors, 70% to 85% were placed in the Caucasian-associated ancestry cluster.

Regarding this clone: Its antigen is currently unknown.

This CDR3 has 15 residues. The V gene end was trimmed by 4 bases and the J gene end by 4 bases; junction bases not matched to a gene: 5. CDR1 is SGHDT, CDR2 YYEEEE, per germline. Findings and caveats of the study: Most likely, a cluster of highly shared sequence variants arose as a sequencing artifact. Later on, an analysis showed TCR association rates differing by HLA locus, with DRB1 the most and HLA-C the fewest.

Primers: 60 Vbeta forward and 13 Jbeta reverse. TCRdb's table, derived via immunoSEQ multiplex PCR, lists solely in-frame clones and lacks some. The sample contains under 100,000 clones, 79% of which appear only once. The J gene is TRBJ1-3, the V gene TRBV5-6, with 10 positions matching TRBD1. The receptor was isolated from a man in his thirties or forties in good health and CMV-seronegative. Sequences were obtained from PBMCs. CDR3 DNA: TGTGCCAGCAGCCCCGGACAGGGGGTGGGAAACACCATATATTTT. Its translation: CASSPGQGVGNTIYF.